These 10 T cell receptor beta chains originate from one sample sequenced in a study of blood T cell repertoires in COVID-19. Using immunoSEQ multiplex PCR, the repertoire was profiled, and TCRdb retains in-frame clones only, with some absent. The table records hundreds of thousands of clones, 70% to 90% of them present only once. The sequencing input was peripheral blood. Source of these receptors: a man in his sixties or seventies with acute or convalescent COVID-19.

This clone occurred a few times. The V call is TRBV6-6, the J call TRBJ1-4; D gene unclear. This CDR3 comprises 14 residues. The V end was cut by 2 bases, the J end by 7 bases, with 11 bases between. Germline V lookup: CDR1 MNHNY, CDR2 SVGAGI (reference sequence). This chain's CDR3 is CASSYHPRSEKLFF. The CDR3 nucleotides are TGTGCCAGCAGTTACCATCCCCGTAGTGAAAAACTGTTTTTT.

V usage is TRBV2 and J usage is TRBJ2-1; possibly TRBD1 for D (6 bases). The CDR3 contains 16 residues. Trimming shortened V by 7 bases and J by 0 bases, and 16 bases separated the two germline ends. Germline CDR1 and CDR2: SNHLY and FYNNEI. In nucleotides, the CDR3 is TGTGCCAGCAATTCCGGCAGGGGAAGCTCCTACAATGAGCAGTTCTTC. Protein sequence: CASNSGRGSSYNEQFF.

DNA for the CDR3: TGTGCCACCAGTGGTCTGAACAGGGATAGTGGGGCCAACGTCCTGACTTTC. Its protein product is CATSGLNRDSGANVLTF. The chain links TRBV24-1 to TRBJ2-6, with a tentative D call TRBD1 (6 bases). The CDR3 totals 17 residues. The germline CDR1 and CDR2 sequences are KGHDR and SFDVKD. Trimming removed 5 bases at V and 3 bases at J, with 16 bases between.

The V call is TRBV4-1, the J call TRBJ2-3, with TRBD2 matching over 10 bases. The V gene end was trimmed by 2 bases and the J gene end by 5 bases; junction bases not matched to a gene: 1. The CDR3 extends over 14 amino acids. CDR1 MGHRA and CDR2 YSYEKL come from the germline V gene. The DNA of the CDR3 is TGCGCCAGCAGCCAACTAGCGGGGGTAGATACGCAGTATTTT. Protein sequence: CASSQLAGVDTQYF.

This chain links TRBV19 with TRBJ1-5; no reliable D call. V was clipped by 5 bases and J by 3 bases, with 14 bases between them. The CDR3 runs 15 residues. Per the germline V gene, CDR1 is LNHDA and CDR2 is SQIVND (reference sequence). In DNA, the CDR3 is TGTGCCAGTAGTTCGATCGGCGGGGACAATCAGCCCCAGCATTTT. Its protein product is CASSSIGGDNQPQHF.

This clone was counted a single time. The chain carries TRBV6-5 and TRBJ1-3; D is perhaps TRBD1 (6 bases). The CDR3 is 15 amino acids. Germline-derived CDR1 and CDR2 are MNHEY and SVGAGI. The V gene lost 6 bases and the J gene lost 4 bases, with 16 bases spanning the gap. This CDR3 reads CASRRQVQEGNTIYF. For the CDR3, the DNA is TGTGCCAGCAGACGACAGGTTCAAGAAGGAAACACCATATATTTT.

The chain is built from TRBV10-3 and TRBJ2-5; 7 bases are a match to TRBD2. This CDR3 comprises 16 residues. The germline V gene has CDR1 ENHRY and CDR2 SYGVKD. J gave up 1 base and V 0 bases, and 5 bases lay outside the gene matches. CDR3 in DNA: TGTGCCATCAGTGAGTCTGGGGGGGTCGGCCAAGAGACCCAGTACTTC. Translation: CAISESGGVGQETQYF.

This clone has a single count. The chain employs TRBV10-1 and TRBJ2-7; 10 positions match TRBD1. The CDR3 loop spans 14 amino acids. Germline CDR1 is WNHNN and CDR2 is SYGVQD (reference sequence). After removal of 2 bases from V and 4 bases from J, the junction contained 2 bases not matched to a gene. CDR3 residues: CASSEGGQGYEQYF. CDR3 in DNA: TGCGCCAGCAGTGAGGGGGGACAGGGGTACGAGCAGTACTTC.

The chain uses TRBV6-2 or TRBV6-3 and TRBJ1-1; 10 bases match TRBD1. The CDR3 spans 14 residues. Trimming at V came to 6 bases and at J to 2 bases, leaving 3 bases not matched to a gene. CDR1 and CDR2 (germline): MNHEY, SVGEGT. The CDR3 region has the DNA TGTGCCAGCAGCAAGACAGGGGGCAACACTGAAGCTTTCTTT. It yields the protein CASSKTGGNTEAFF.

This clone appeared a single time. The chain combines TRBV5-1 with TRBJ2-1; 11 bases match TRBD2. The CDR3 length is 16 residues. Germline lookup yields CDR1 SGHRS and CDR2 YFSETQ. V dropped 1 base and J dropped 3; count of bases not matched to a gene: 3. The CDR3 sequence: CASSLRLAGGYNEQFF. The CDR3 nucleotides are TGCGCCAGCAGCTTGCGCCTAGCGGGAGGCTACAATGAGCAGTTCTTC.